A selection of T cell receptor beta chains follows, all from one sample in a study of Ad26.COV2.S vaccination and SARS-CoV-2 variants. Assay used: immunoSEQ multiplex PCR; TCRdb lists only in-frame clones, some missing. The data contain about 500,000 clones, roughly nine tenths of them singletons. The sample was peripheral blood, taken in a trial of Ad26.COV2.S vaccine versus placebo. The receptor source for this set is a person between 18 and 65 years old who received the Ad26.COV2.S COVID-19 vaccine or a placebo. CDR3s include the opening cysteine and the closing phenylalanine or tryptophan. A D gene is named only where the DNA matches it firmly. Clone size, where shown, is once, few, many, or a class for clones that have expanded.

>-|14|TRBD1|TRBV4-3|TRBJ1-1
TGCGCCAGCAGCCAAGCCGGGACAGGGTATAGAGCTTTCTTT
CASSQAGTGYRAFF
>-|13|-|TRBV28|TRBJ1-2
TGTGCCAGCAGTCTCCTGAACAGAGGGGGCTACACCTTC
CASSLLNRGGYTF
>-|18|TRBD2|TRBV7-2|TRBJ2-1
TGTGCCAGCAGCTTAGAGGGACTAGCGGGAATTTCCTACAATGAGCAGTTCTTC
CASSLEGLAGISYNEQFF
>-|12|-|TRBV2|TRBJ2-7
TGTGCCGGTCTAACTCATACCTACGAGCAGTACTTC
CAGLTHTYEQYF
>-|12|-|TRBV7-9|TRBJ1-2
TGTGCCAGCAGCCCCTCCGAATATGGCTACACCTTC
CASSPSEYGYTF
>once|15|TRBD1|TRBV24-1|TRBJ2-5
TGTGCCACCAGTGAGAAGGGGGCTAGGCGAGAGACCCAGTACTTC
CATSEKGARRETQYF
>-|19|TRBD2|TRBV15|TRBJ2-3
TGTGCCACCAGCAGAGATCCCGGGAGGACTAGCGAGGTATCAGATACGCAGTATTTT
CATSRDPGRTSEVSDTQYF
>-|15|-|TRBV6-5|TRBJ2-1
TGTGCCAGCATGAGGGGGACTTACTCCTACAATGAGCAGTTCTTC
CASMRGTYSYNEQFF
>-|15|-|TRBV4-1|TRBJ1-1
TGCGCCAGCAGCCAATTGGTCCGGTTGAACACTGAAGCTTTCTTT
CASSQLVRLNTEAFF
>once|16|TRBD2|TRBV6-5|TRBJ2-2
TGTGCCAGCAGTTACAAGGCTAGCGGGACGTACGGGGAGCTGTTTTTT
CASSYKASGTYGELFF
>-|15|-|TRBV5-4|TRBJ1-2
TGTGCCAGCAGCTTGGTAGGTGGACGCTCCTATGGCTACACCTTC
CASSLVGGRSYGYTF
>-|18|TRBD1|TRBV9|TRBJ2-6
TGTGCCAGCAGCGTAGAGGGACAGGGGGCGCCTGGGGCCAACGTCCTGACTTTC
CASSVEGQGAPGANVLTF
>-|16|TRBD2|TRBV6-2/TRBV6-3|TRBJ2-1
TGTGCCAGCAGCCCTCTTTCTTTGGGGAGGGGTAATGAGCAGTTCTTC
CASSPLSLGRGNEQFF
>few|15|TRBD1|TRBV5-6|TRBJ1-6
TGTGCCAGCAGCAAGGGGGACAGGGCGAATTCACCCCTCCACTTT
CASSKGDRANSPLHF
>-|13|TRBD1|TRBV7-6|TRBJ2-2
TGTGCCAGCAGCCGACAGGGCGTCGGGGAGCTGTTTTTT
CASSRQGVGELFF